This TCR beta chain was obtained from a study of T cell repertoires in cytomegalovirus infection (dated by TCRdb to about 2019). About the full investigation: The HLA type of each donor mattered for the analysis, because public TCR beta signatures pointed to carriage of CMV infection along with the matching HLA type. Points the paper makes about the study in general: Carriers of CMV infection plus the relevant HLA type were discriminated by the cumulative frequency of public TCR beta family members in the study cohort and in an independent approximately 350-donor cohort. The ex vivo response was dominated by HLA-C-restricted CMV-specific TCR beta clonotypes, which also provided the single most frequent clonotype in two of eight donors.

Instrument used: Illumina HiSeq 1500. The raw public reads went through TCRdb reprocessing: fastp at Q25, MiXCR clone calling, in-frame beta chains kept. Identical CDR3 protein sequences are pooled into one entry, listed with their most common genes and DNA. The sample table contains roughly 81,000 distinct CDR3 sequences; only one count was recorded for more than 3% of them. The top ten clones comprise roughly 4.4% of the sample. This clonotype occurred many times. Its antigen specificity is not known. One base away lies a much larger clone, so this may be a sequencing read error. Sequences SGHVS (CDR1) and FNYEAQ (CDR2) are obtained from the germline V gene. Taken from cysteine to phenylalanine, the CDR3 has 13 residues. Only the CDR3 part of the read is kept: 39 bases, read in frame from the first base.

The receptor chain draws on TRBV7-6 and TRBJ2-5; the D gene is unclear. The specimen was PBMCs. This clonotype was sampled from a human donor in good health (CMV status not recorded). Some clones in this sample may be carry-over from other donors' samples. DNA sequence: TGTGCCGGCAGCTTATATCGTCAAGAGACCCAGTACTTC. Its amino acids are CAGSLYRQETQYF.